The rows below give T cell receptor beta chains drawn from one sample of a study of CD8+CD57+ T cells in acquired aplastic anemia. Using its own MiXCR run on the reads, TCRdb lists one record per CDR3 protein. The sample gives around 180,000 distinct CDR3 sequences, less than 50% of which show up once; around 2% is in the top ten. The sample was sorted CD4+, CD8+, or CD8+CD57+ T cells (not recorded which) from PBMCs. The receptors come from a human donor with aplastic anemia. CDR3s include the opening cysteine and the closing phenylalanine or tryptophan. The D gene is left open where the match is weak. Size values are once, few and many counts, or a class for expanded clones, and some rows have none.

j_gene	abundance	d_gene	len	v_gene	CDR3nt	CDR3aa
TRBJ2-4	NA	TRBD1	16	TRBV6-5	TGTGCCAGCAGTTACGACAGGGTCGGGGCCAAAAACATTCAGTACTTC	CASSYDRVGAKNIQYF
TRBJ2-7	few	NA	13	TRBV7-8	TGTGCCAGCAGCGTTGGACAGAACTACGAGCAGTACTTC	CASSVGQNYEQYF
TRBJ2-7	NA	TRBD1	15	TRBV10-3	TGTGCCATCAGGGACCCGGGACAGGGTCTCTACGAGCAGTACTTC	CAIRDPGQGLYEQYF
TRBJ1-6	NA	NA	17	TRBV15	TGTGCCACCAGCAGAGATCCCTCTAGCTCCTATAATTCACCCCTCCACTTT	CATSRDPSSSYNSPLHF
TRBJ1-1	many	TRBD1	15	TRBV6-6	TGTGCCAGCAACAGGGGTATCCAGATGAACACTGAAGCTTTCTTT	CASNRGIQMNTEAFF
TRBJ2-7	many	NA	16	TRBV2	TGTGCCAGCAGTGAAAGGTTTAGTGGCTCGACCTACGAGCAGTACTTC	CASSERFSGSTYEQYF
TRBJ1-1	many	NA	17	TRBV12-3/TRBV12-4	TGTGCCAGCAGTTTTATCATGACACTGCCCATGAACACTGAAGCTTTCTTT	CASSFIMTLPMNTEAFF
TRBJ2-3	many	NA	14	TRBV12-3/TRBV12-4	TGTGCCAGCAAGAGGGATTTTAGGACAGATACGCAGTATTTT	CASKRDFRTDTQYF
TRBJ2-7	many	NA	14	TRBV7-2	TGTGCCAGCAGCTTAGGGGGCGCGGTTTACGAGCAGTACTTC	CASSLGGAVYEQYF
TRBJ1-1	many	NA	11	TRBV29-1	TGCAGCGGAAATGAGAACACTGAAGCTTTCTTT	CSGNENTEAFF
TRBJ1-2	few	TRBD1	14	TRBV2	TGTGCCAGCAGTAAAGACAGGGTTAGCTATGGCTACACCTTC	CASSKDRVSYGYTF
TRBJ2-3	NA	NA	14	TRBV5-5	TGTGCCAGCAGCCACGGGAGACAAACAGATACGCAGTATTTT	CASSHGRQTDTQYF
TRBJ2-7	once	NA	12	TRBV11-2	TGTGCCAGCAGCATGACCCCTTACGAGCAGTACTTC	CASSMTPYEQYF
TRBJ2-3	NA	NA	12	TRBV2	TGTGCCAGCGCTAGCGTGTCAGATACGCAGTATTTT	CASASVSDTQYF
TRBJ1-6	NA	NA	15	TRBV2	TGTGCCAGCAGTGGAATTCTGCAGGGGTCATCACCCCTCCACTTT	CASSGILQGSSPLHF
TRBJ1-1	few	NA	13	TRBV7-2	TGTGCCAGCAGCACGGTAGGAAACACTGAAGCTTTCTTT	CASSTVGNTEAFF
TRBJ1-1	many	NA	13	TRBV7-9	TGTGCCAGCAGTTTGACAGTGAACACTGAAGCTTTCTTT	CASSLTVNTEAFF
TRBJ1-1	NA	NA	13	TRBV10-3	TGTGCCATCAGTGATGTCCAGAACACTGAAGCTTTCTTT	CAISDVQNTEAFF
TRBJ2-7	many	TRBD2	14	TRBV3-1	TGTGCCAGCAGCTTCACTAGCGGGGGGGCTCAGCAGTACTTC	CASSFTSGGAQQYF
TRBJ1-1	NA	TRBD1	14	TRBV25-1	TGTGCCAGCAGTGGCGGACAGGGGGTCTTCGGAGCTTTCTTT	CASSGGQGVFGAFF